The 13 T cell receptor beta chains reported below all come from one sample, sequenced in a study of cytomegalovirus exposure and HLA in healthy donors. The PCR employed 60 Vbeta primers together with 13 Jbeta primers. TCRdb's table, derived via immunoSEQ multiplex PCR, lists solely in-frame clones and lacks some. The table has around 130,000 clones, roughly 82% seen once. The sample taken for sequencing was PBMCs. The receptors come from a man between 50 and 59 years old in good health and CMV-seronegative.

This rearrangement joins TRBV5-4 to TRBJ2-7, with TRBD1 as a possible D gene (6 bases). CDR1 SGHNT and CDR2 YYREEE come from the germline V gene (reference sequence). The CDR3 runs 14 residues. Trimming removed 2 bases at V and 6 bases at J, with 15 bases between. Here the CDR3 reads CASSFSQGLVEQYF. As DNA, the CDR3 is TGTGCCAGCAGCTTCTCACAGGGCTTGGTCGAGCAGTACTTC.

As to this clone: Germline is not matched at one junction end, which may reflect a read error. V usage is TRBV2 and J usage is TRBJ1-1, with 7 bases matching TRBD1. CDR1 is SNHLY and CDR2 is FYNNEI in the germline V gene. The CDR3 sequence is 15 residues long. Here the CDR3 DNA reads TGTGCCAGCAGCGAAGACAGGGCCGCAGGGACTGAAGCTTTCTTT. Its protein product is CASSEDRAAGTEAFF.

This chain joins TRBV27 and TRBJ2-7; 7 bases line up with TRBD2. Trimming took 2 bases from V and 4 from J; bases not matched to a gene: 8. Per germline, CDR1 MNHEY and CDR2 SMNVEV (reference sequence). CDR3 length equals 15 residues. CDR3 amino acids: CASSLKVWEGYEQYF. In DNA, the CDR3 is TGTGCCAGCAGTTTAAAGGTGTGGGAGGGATACGAGCAGTACTTC.

CDR3 sequence (DNA): TGTGCCACCACCCACCCGGGCACAGATACGCAGTATTTT. Translated, it gives CATTHPGTDTQYF. The chain is built from TRBV6-5 and TRBJ2-3; D gene ambiguous. The germline V gene has CDR1 MNHEY and CDR2 SVGAGI. V lost 10 bases to trimming and J lost 1 base, with 12 bases between them. This CDR3 comprises 13 residues.

The table lists this clone with a few counts. This chain connects TRBV5-6 to TRBJ2-1; D is perhaps TRBD2 (6 bases). This CDR3 is 15 amino acids long. Germline loops: CDR1 SGHDT, CDR2 YYEEEE. Trimming took 5 bases from V and 0 from J, leaving 12 bases between them. CDR3 region: CASRLPGSSYNEQFF. CDR3 coding DNA: TGTGCCAGCAGGCTGCCCGGGAGCTCCTACAATGAGCAGTTCTTC.

DNA for the CDR3: TGTGCCAGCAGCTTTAACAGGGGGCAAGAGACCCAGTACTTC. Translated, it gives CASSFNRGQETQYF. The V and J genes are TRBV7-2 and TRBJ2-5, with 8 bases identical to TRBD1. J gave up 2 bases and V 3 bases, and 2 bases lay outside the gene matches. CDR1 and CDR2 (germline): SGHTA, FQGNSA. This CDR3 contains 14 residues.

V usage is TRBV19 and J usage is TRBJ1-3; D is uncertain. This CDR3 region has 13 residues. V was trimmed by 6 bases and J by 0 bases, leaving 6 bases between them. The germline gives CDR1 LNHDA, CDR2 SQIVND (reference sequence). CDR3: CASRARSGNTIYF. The CDR3 bases are TGTGCCAGTAGGGCCCGCTCTGGAAACACCATATATTTT.

This clone was observed once. The V gene is TRBV5-1, the J gene TRBJ2-2, with a tentative D call TRBD1 (6 bases). The CDR3 totals 15 residues. Trimming took off 4 bases at V and 6 bases at J, with 16 bases between the two ends. The germline gives CDR1 SGHRS, CDR2 YFSETQ. In DNA form, the CDR3 reads TGCGCCAGCAGCATGAGGACAGAGATCTCCGGGGAGCTGTTTTTT. It translates to CASSMRTEISGELFF.

This chain uses TRBV4-2 with TRBJ2-7, with D perhaps TRBD1 (6 bases). Germline V lookup: CDR1 LGHNA, CDR2 YNFKEQ. The CDR3 covers 14 residues. The germline V and J ends were trimmed by 4 bases and 2 bases, with 12 bases remaining between them. CDR3 DNA sequence: TGTGCCAGCAGCCGTCTCGAGGGGGCCTACGAGCAGTACTTC. The encoded protein is CASSRLEGAYEQYF.

This clone came up a few times. The chain uses TRBV4-1 and TRBJ2-7; TRBD1 aligns across 8 bases. The trim removed 2 bases at V and 6 bases at J, leaving 12 bases unmatched. Germline V CDR1 and CDR2: MGHRA, YSYEKL. This CDR3 has 16 amino acids. DNA for the CDR3: TGCGCCAGCAGCCAATCTTGGGTCAGGGGGCCCCTCGAGCAGTACTTC. It yields the protein CASSQSWVRGPLEQYF.

This rearrangement joins TRBV18 to TRBJ1-4, with 9 bases identical to TRBD1. Germline V CDR1 and CDR2: KGHSH, LQKENI. V shed 5 bases and J 8 bases; nucleotides not matched to a gene: 3. The CDR3 contains 13 residues. The chain's CDR3 is CASSRGQGEKLFF. Written as DNA, the CDR3 is TGTGCCAGCTCAAGAGGACAGGGGGAAAAACTGTTTTTT.

The chain is built from TRBV6-4 and TRBJ1-1; 8 nucleotides line up with TRBD1. Germline V CDR1 and CDR2: MRHNA, SNTAGT. The CDR3 consists of 14 residues. J gave up 4 bases and V 6 bases, and 7 bases lay outside the gene matches. The CDR3: CASSPDRESTEAFF. Here the CDR3 DNA reads TGTGCCAGCAGCCCGGACAGGGAGAGCACTGAAGCTTTCTTT.

The chain couples TRBV7-2 to TRBJ1-1, with TRBD1 identical over 8 bases. CDR1 and CDR2 from the germline V gene are SGHTA and FQGNSA. The V and J ends lost 5 bases and 6 bases, in that order; junction bases with no gene match: 11. The CDR3 totals 15 residues. The CDR3 reads CASSPWTGRTSEAFF. Written as DNA, the CDR3 is TGTGCCAGCAGCCCATGGACAGGGAGGACTTCTGAAGCTTTCTTT.